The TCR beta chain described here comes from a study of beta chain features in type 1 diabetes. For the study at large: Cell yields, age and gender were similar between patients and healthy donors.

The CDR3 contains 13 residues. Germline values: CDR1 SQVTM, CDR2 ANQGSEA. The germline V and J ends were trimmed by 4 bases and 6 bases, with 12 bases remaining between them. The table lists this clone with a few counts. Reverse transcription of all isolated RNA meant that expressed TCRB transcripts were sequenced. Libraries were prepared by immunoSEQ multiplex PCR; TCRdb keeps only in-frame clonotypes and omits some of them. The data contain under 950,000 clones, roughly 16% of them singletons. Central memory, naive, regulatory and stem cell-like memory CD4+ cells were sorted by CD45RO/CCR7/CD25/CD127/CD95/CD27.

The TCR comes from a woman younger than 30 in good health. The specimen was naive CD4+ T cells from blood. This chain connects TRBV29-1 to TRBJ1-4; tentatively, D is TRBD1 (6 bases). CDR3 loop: CSVAGTGYEKLFF. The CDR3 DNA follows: TGCAGCGTTGCAGGAACAGGGTATGAAAAACTGTTTTTT.